What follows describes a single T cell receptor (beta chain). Libraries were prepared by immunoSEQ multiplex PCR; TCRdb keeps only in-frame clonotypes and omits some of them. This sample has about 240,000 clones, with around nine tenths found just once. These data are taken from a study of blood T cell repertoires in COVID-19. The CDR3 covers 15 residues. V lost 3 bases, J lost 3 bases, and 17 bases lay in between. The V gene's germline CDR1 is DFQATT and CDR2 SNEGSKA (reference sequence). The rearrangement links TRBV20-1 to TRBJ1-2; D call uncertain. This receptor was obtained from a woman under 40 who had recovered from COVID-19. The sequenced sample was PBMCs or T cells enriched from blood (not recorded which). CDR3 bases: TGCAGTGCTAGTGCCGTGGCAGGTCCAGACTATGGCTACACCTTC. As protein: CSASAVAGPDYGYTF.